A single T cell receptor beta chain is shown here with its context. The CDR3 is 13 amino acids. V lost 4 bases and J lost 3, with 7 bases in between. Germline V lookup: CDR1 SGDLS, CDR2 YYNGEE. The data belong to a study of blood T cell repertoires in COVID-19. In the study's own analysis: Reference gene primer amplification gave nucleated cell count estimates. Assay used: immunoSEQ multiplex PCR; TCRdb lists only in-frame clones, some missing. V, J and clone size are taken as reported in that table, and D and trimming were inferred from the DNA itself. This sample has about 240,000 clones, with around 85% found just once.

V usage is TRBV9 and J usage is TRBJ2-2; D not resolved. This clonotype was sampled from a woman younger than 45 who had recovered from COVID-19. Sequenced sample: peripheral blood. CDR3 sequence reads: CASSSSDTGELFF. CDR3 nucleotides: TGTGCCAGCAGCTCCTCTGACACCGGGGAGCTGTTTTTT.